This entry lists 27 T cell receptor beta chains sequenced from one sample in a study of T cells in Graves' hyperthyroidism and ophthalmopathy. TCR beta CDR3 regions were amplified from RNA. Using the HTBI primer set, a first-round RT-PCR was run on the TCR CDR3. TCRdb reprocessed the multiplex PCR reads with MiXCR, giving one entry per CDR3 protein. Seen here are around 500,000 distinct CDR3 sequences, 15% to 20% observed once, and the top ten hold around 32%. Sequences were obtained from blood. The receptors here all came from a woman aged 30 to 39 with Graves' ophthalmopathy.

The chain uses TRBV4-3 and TRBJ2-3; 8 bases match TRBD2. Germline V gives CDR1 LGHNA, CDR2 YSLEER. V shed 9 bases and J 2 bases; nucleotides not matched to a gene: 7. The CDR3 runs 14 residues. Written as DNA, the CDR3 is TGCGCCAGTGGGATAGCGGGGAACACAGATACGCAGTATTTT. Translated, it gives CASGIAGNTDTQYF.

There are many counts of this clonotype. The chain links TRBV18 to TRBJ1-5, with D possibly TRBD1 on 6 matching bases. CDR3 size: 14 residues. V was trimmed by 6 bases and J by 1 base, leaving 10 bases between them. The germline gives CDR1 KGHSH, CDR2 LQKENI. The CDR3 loop reads CASSPGGSNQPQHF. CDR3 in DNA: TGTGCCAGCTCCCCCGGGGGCAGCAATCAGCCCCAGCATTTT.

This clonotype has just a few counts. Here the CDR3 reads CSARDGGDTEAFF. The CDR3 coding sequence is TGCAGTGCTAGAGACGGGGGGGACACTGAAGCTTTCTTT. The V and J genes are TRBV20-1 and TRBJ1-1; TRBD1 is a possible D gene (5 bases). Trimming took off 0 bases at V and 3 bases at J, with 8 bases between the two ends. This CDR3 region has 13 residues. Germline-derived CDR1 and CDR2 are DFQATT and SNEGSKA (reference sequence).

This clonotype has ten or more counts. V usage is TRBV20-1 and J usage is TRBJ1-5; D not certain. The V gene lost 0 bases and the J gene lost 5 bases, with 20 bases spanning the gap. Germline V lookup: CDR1 DFQATT, CDR2 SNEGSKA (reference sequence). The CDR3 contains 17 residues. CDR3 loop: CSARDFSGNTLYQPQHF. The DNA for the CDR3 is TGCAGTGCTAGAGATTTTTCGGGAAACACCCTTTATCAGCCCCAGCATTTT.

This clonotype was seen a handful of times. V and J are TRBV7-2 and TRBJ2-2; 8 bases align to TRBD2. Germline CDR1 reads SGHTA; CDR2 reads FQGNSA. This CDR3 contains 15 residues. After removal of 1 base from V and 7 bases from J, the junction contained 5 bases not matched to a gene. The CDR3, as DNA: TGTGCCAGCAGCTTAGACGCGGGAGGCCTCGGGGAGCTGTTTTTT. It codes for CASSLDAGGLGELFF.

This clonotype was detected many times. The chain uses TRBV12-3 or TRBV12-4 and TRBJ2-7; 9 bases map to TRBD2. J was trimmed by 4 bases and V by 6 bases; bases with no gene match: 7. The CDR3 sequence is 14 residues long. The CDR3 loop reads CASSLSGSGYEQYF. The CDR3 DNA reads as TGTGCCAGCAGCCTTAGCGGGAGCGGATACGAGCAGTACTTC.

This clonotype was counted ten times or more. The chain combines TRBV5-1 with TRBJ2-7; 7 bases map to TRBD1. CDR1 is SGHRS, CDR2 YFSETQ, per germline. The CDR3 sequence is 14 residues long. After removal of 1 base from V and 2 bases from J, the junction contained 3 bases not matched to a gene. CDR3 region: CASSLNRGTYEQYF. In nucleotides, the CDR3 is TGCGCCAGCAGCTTGAACAGGGGCACCTACGAGCAGTACTTC.

There are a few counts of this clonotype. A junction boundary mismatches the germline segment, possibly from a read error. The chain combines TRBV24-1 with TRBJ2-1; 12 positions match TRBD2. This CDR3 spans 14 amino acids. Germline-derived CDR1 and CDR2 are KGHDR and SFDVKD. This CDR3 reads CVTSTSGGNNEQFF. The CDR3 bases are TGTGTCACCTCGACTAGCGGGGGCAACAATGAGCAGTTCTTC.

In its sample, this clonotype was seen a few times. J is TRBJ2-1 and V is TRBV19; 15 nucleotides align to TRBD2. Per germline, CDR1 LNHDA and CDR2 SQIVND (reference sequence). V gave up 3 bases and J gave up 9 bases; unmatched junction bases: 9. CDR3 length equals 17 residues. The DNA of the CDR3 is TGTGCCAGTAGTATCCCGAGGACTAGCGGGAGGGCCAGTGAGCAGTTCTTC. Its translation: CASSIPRTSGRASEQFF.

This clonotype came up a few times. V gene TRBV19 combines with J gene TRBJ1-2; D is possibly TRBD1 (6 bases). The germline V and J ends were trimmed by 6 bases and 7 bases, with 15 bases remaining between them. Germline assignment: CDR1 LNHDA and CDR2 SQIVND (reference sequence). This CDR3 has 13 amino acids. Here the CDR3 reads CASRTDRSGGYTF. The DNA of the CDR3 is TGTGCCAGTAGGACAGACAGGTCCGGTGGCTACACCTTC.

This chain links TRBV20-1 with TRBJ2-7, with 12 bases fitting TRBD2. Trimming removed 0 bases from V and 4 bases from J; junction bases left unmatched: 4. Looked up from germline, CDR1 is DFQATT and CDR2 is SNEGSKA (reference sequence). The CDR3 sequence is 15 residues long. The CDR3 coding sequence is TGCAGTGCTAGAGACACTAGCGGGAGGATATACGAGCAGTACTTC. This gives the protein CSARDTSGRIYEQYF.

The V and J genes are TRBV15 and TRBJ2-1; 10 nucleotides agree with TRBD1. Germline V gene data show CDR1 as LNHNV and CDR2 as YYDKDF (reference sequence). This CDR3 is 16 amino acids long. J was trimmed by 6 bases and V by 1 base; bases with no gene match: 6. CDR3 region: CATSRGTGGTCNEQFF. CDR3 nucleotide sequence: TGTGCCACCAGCAGAGGGACAGGGGGGACCTGCAATGAGCAGTTCTTC.

This clonotype was seen a handful of times. The chain is built from TRBV28 and TRBJ2-1; TRBD2 might be the D (6 bases). The V gene's germline CDR1 is MDHEN and CDR2 SYDVKM. Trimming stripped 2 bases from V and 11 bases from J, with 19 bases between. This CDR3 comprises 15 residues. In DNA, the CDR3 is TGTGCCAGCAGTTTACAGACTAGTCGGGATTCGAAGCAGTTCTTC. This gives the protein CASSLQTSRDSKQFF.

This clonotype appeared many times. This chain joins TRBV27 and TRBJ2-7, with a weak D call TRBD2 (6 bases). Trimming stripped 3 bases from V and 7 bases from J, with 16 bases between. Germline V lookup: CDR1 MNHEY, CDR2 SMNVEV (reference sequence). The CDR3 totals 14 residues. CDR3 sequence (DNA): TGTGCCAGCAGTTTCTCGGTTAAAGGGAGGGAGCAGTACTTC. Translating gives CASSFSVKGREQYF.

This clonotype was seen repeatedly, ten times or more. The chain combines TRBV20-1 with TRBJ2-3; TRBD2 is a possible D gene (6 bases). CDR3 length equals 14 residues. V gave up 3 bases and J gave up 3 bases, with 13 bases separating them. Germline V gene data show CDR1 as DFQATT and CDR2 as SNEGSKA (reference sequence). CDR3 sequence: CSASQEGSTDTQYF. The CDR3 DNA reads as TGCAGTGCTAGCCAGGAGGGATCGACAGATACGCAGTATTTT.

This clonotype was counted ten times or more. The V and J genes are TRBV5-1 and TRBJ2-2; no clear D. The CDR3 is made up of 18 amino acids. V was clipped by 1 base and J by 3 bases, with 19 bases between them. Germline CDR1 SGHRS, CDR2 YFSETQ. CDR3 coding DNA: TGCGCCAGCAGCTTGTCCCCGGCGAGTCCCCTCGACACCGGGGAGCTGTTTTTT. Protein: CASSLSPASPLDTGELFF.

This clonotype showed up many times. V usage is TRBV18 and J usage is TRBJ2-1; possibly TRBD2 for D (5 bases). The CDR3 has 12 amino acids. Germline V gene data show CDR1 as KGHSH and CDR2 as LQKENI. The ends were cut back, 5 bases at V and 10 bases at J, with 12 bases in the middle. CDR3 in DNA: TGTGCCAGCTCAACGAATATAGCGGAGCAGTTCTTC. It is translated as CASSTNIAEQFF.

This clonotype has a count of ten or more. The chain is built from TRBV28 and TRBJ2-3, with TRBD1 identical over 9 bases. This CDR3 region has 15 residues. The germline V gene has CDR1 MDHEN and CDR2 SYDVKM. The V segment lost 3 bases and the J segment 4 bases; nucleotides outside the gene matches: 5. For the CDR3, the DNA is TGTGCCAGCAGTTTCGAACAGGGGGCATCAGATACGCAGTATTTT. Its translation: CASSFEQGASDTQYF.

For the CDR3, the DNA is TGTGCCAGCAACCGGGACAGGTGGGACGAGCAGTACTTC. Encoded protein: CASNRDRWDEQYF. This rearrangement joins TRBV7-9 to TRBJ2-7, with 8 positions matching TRBD1. Germline V CDR1 and CDR2: SEHNR, FQNEAQ (reference sequence). V lost 7 bases to trimming and J lost 5 bases; unmatched junction nucleotides: 7. CDR3 length: 13 amino acids. Drawing the rest from reference TRBV7-9 and TRBJ2-7, the complete variable domain is DTGVSQNPRHKITKRGQNVTFRCDPISEHNRLYWYRQTLGQGPEFLTYFQNEAQLEKSRLLSDRFSAERPKGSFSTLEIQRTEQGDSAMYLCASNRDRWDEQYFGPGTRLTVT.

As to this clonotype: It may be a read error: a sequence one base away is much more abundant. The chain combines TRBV7-8 with TRBJ1-4; 8 positions agree with TRBD1. Looked up from germline, CDR1 is SGHVS and CDR2 is FQNEAQ. CDR3 length: 13 amino acids. CDR3 nucleotide sequence: TGTGCCATCAGCGAGGACAGGGCTGAAAAACTGTTTTTT. Translated: CAISEDRAEKLFF. Using reference TRBV7-8 and TRBJ1-4 for the parts outside the CDR3, the full variable domain is GAGVSQSPRYKVAKRGQDVALRCDPISGHVSLFWYQQALGQGPEFLTYFQNEAQLDKSGLPSDRFFAERPEGSVSTLKIQRTQQEDSAVYLCAISEDRAEKLFFGSGTQLSVL.

The V call is TRBV27, the J call TRBJ2-6; no reliable D call. The V gene lost 1 base and the J gene lost 0 bases, with 10 bases spanning the gap. The length of the CDR3 is 17 residues. Germline-derived CDR1 and CDR2 are MNHEY and SMNVEV (reference sequence). The CDR3 DNA reads TGTGCCAGCAGTTTATACCAGGTTAGCTCTGGGGCCAACGTCCTGACTTTC. Protein: CASSLYQVSSGANVLTF.

This clonotype was detected many times. V gene TRBV5-6 combines with J gene TRBJ1-1; 11 bases line up with TRBD1. Germline trimming cut 4 bases from V and 8 bases from J; bases unmatched to any gene: 4. Germline CDR1 is SGHDT and CDR2 is YYEEEE. This CDR3 is built from 13 residues. CDR3: CASSARDRGEAFF. The CDR3 region has the DNA TGTGCCAGCAGCGCCCGGGACAGGGGGGAAGCTTTCTTT.

This clonotype has at least ten counts. The gene calls are TRBV4-2 and TRBJ2-1; 10 bases are shared with TRBD2. J lost 6 bases, V lost 2 bases, and 7 bases had no gene match. The germline V gene has CDR1 LGHNA and CDR2 YNFKEQ. This CDR3 comprises 16 residues. The CDR3 here is CASSQRRTSGSNEQFF. The CDR3 DNA reads TGTGCCAGCAGCCAACGGCGGACTAGCGGTTCCAATGAGCAGTTCTTC.

This clonotype was seen many times. This chain joins TRBV20-1 and TRBJ2-7, with D possibly TRBD1 on 6 matching bases. Trimming left V 2 bases short and J 9 bases short, with 17 bases between. Germline CDR1 is DFQATT and CDR2 is SNEGSKA (reference sequence). This CDR3 comprises 13 residues. The CDR3 loop is CSARNREDYGQYF. CDR3 coding DNA: TGCAGTGCTAGAAACAGGGAAGATTATGGGCAGTACTTC.

This clonotype has ten or more counts. The chain recombines TRBV28 with TRBJ2-7; D perhaps matches TRBD2 (7 bases). The V gene lost 6 bases and the J gene lost 5 bases, with 20 bases spanning the gap. CDR1 is MDHEN and CDR2 is SYDVKM in the germline V gene. The CDR3 runs 15 residues. CDR3 DNA sequence: TGTGCCAGCAGCCCACAGGGTGGGGCGGGGGACGAGCAGTACTTC. It yields the protein CASSPQGGAGDEQYF.

Comment on this clonotype: At one boundary the junction diverges from the germline segment, which might be a read error. This chain uses TRBV7-8 with TRBJ2-7, with TRBD1 identical over 11 bases. The CDR3 has 15 amino acids. Per the germline V gene, CDR1 is SGHVS and CDR2 is FQNEAQ. In DNA, the CDR3 is TGCGCCAGCAGCCATATCCGGACAGGGGGCCACGAGCAGTACTTC. Amino acids: CASSHIRTGGHEQYF. The full variable domain, in which reference TRBV7-8 and TRBJ2-7 provide the parts outside the CDR3, is GAGVSQSPRYKVAKRGQDVALRCDPISGHVSLFWYQQALGQGPEFLTYFQNEAQLDKSGLPSDRFFAERPEGSVSTLKIQRTQQEDSAVYLCASSHIRTGGHEQYFGPGTRLTVT.

This clonotype occurred many times. This chain connects TRBV5-1 to TRBJ2-2, with 11 bases lining up with TRBD2. With 5 bases clipped from V and 0 bases from J, the junction kept 0 bases outside the gene matches. Germline V gene data show CDR1 as SGHRS and CDR2 as YFSETQ. CDR3 length equals 15 residues. The CDR3 DNA reads as TGCGCCAGCAGGGGACTAGCGGCGAACACCGGGGAGCTGTTTTTT. It codes for CASRGLAANTGELFF.